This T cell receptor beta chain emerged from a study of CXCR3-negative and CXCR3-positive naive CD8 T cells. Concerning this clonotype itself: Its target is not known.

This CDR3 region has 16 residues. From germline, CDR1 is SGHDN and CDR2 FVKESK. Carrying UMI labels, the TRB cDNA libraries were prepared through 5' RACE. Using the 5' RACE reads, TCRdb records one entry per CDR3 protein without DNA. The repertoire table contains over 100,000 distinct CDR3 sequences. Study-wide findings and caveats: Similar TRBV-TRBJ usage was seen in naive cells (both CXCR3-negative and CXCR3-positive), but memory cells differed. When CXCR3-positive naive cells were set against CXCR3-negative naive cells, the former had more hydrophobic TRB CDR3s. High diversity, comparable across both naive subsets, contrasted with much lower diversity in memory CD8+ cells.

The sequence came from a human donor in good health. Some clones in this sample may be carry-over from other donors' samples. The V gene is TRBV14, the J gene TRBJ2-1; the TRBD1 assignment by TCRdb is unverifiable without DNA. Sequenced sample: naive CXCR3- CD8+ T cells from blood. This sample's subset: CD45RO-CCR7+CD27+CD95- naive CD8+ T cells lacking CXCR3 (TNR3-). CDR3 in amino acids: CASSLSGSSAWNEQFF.